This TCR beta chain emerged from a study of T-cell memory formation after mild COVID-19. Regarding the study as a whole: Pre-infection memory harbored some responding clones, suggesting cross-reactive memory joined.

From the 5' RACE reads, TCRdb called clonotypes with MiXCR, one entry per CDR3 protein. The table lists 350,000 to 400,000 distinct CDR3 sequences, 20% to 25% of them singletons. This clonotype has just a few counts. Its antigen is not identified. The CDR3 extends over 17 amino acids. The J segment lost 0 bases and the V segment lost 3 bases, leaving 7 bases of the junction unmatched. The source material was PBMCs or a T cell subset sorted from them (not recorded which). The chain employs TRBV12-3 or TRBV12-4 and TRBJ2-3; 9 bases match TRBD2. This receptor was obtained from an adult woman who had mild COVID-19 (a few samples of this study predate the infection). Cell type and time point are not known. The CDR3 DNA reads TGTGCCAGCAGTTTCCTAAGACTAGCGGCCAGCACAGATACGCAGTATTTT. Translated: CASSFLRLAASTDTQYF.